Each of the 25 T cell receptor beta chains below was sequenced from the same sample in a study of T cells in Graves' hyperthyroidism and ophthalmopathy. Amplification yielded TCR beta CDR3 regions, with RNA transcripts as the source. RT-PCR in the first round (using the HTBI primer set) targeted the TCR CDR3. TCRdb reprocessed the multiplex PCR reads via MiXCR and lists one record per CDR3 protein. Among around 760,000 distinct CDR3 sequences listed, roughly a third were seen once. Sequencing input: blood. Receptor source: a woman aged 35 to 49 with Graves' hyperthyroidism.

This clonotype was observed a few times. The chain joins TRBV19 to TRBJ2-2, with 10 bases aligning to TRBD1. This CDR3 has 14 residues. The V gene end was trimmed by 11 bases and the J gene end by 5 bases; junction bases not matched to a gene: 8. Per the germline V gene, CDR1 is LNHDA and CDR2 is SQIVND (reference sequence). CDR3 coding DNA: TGTGCCGGTCAGGGACAGGGGATGACCGGGGAGCTGTTTTTT. This translates into CAGQGQGMTGELFF. Full variable domain (missing parts from reference TRBV19 and TRBJ2-2): DGGITQSPKYLFRKEGQNVTLSCEQNLNHDAMYWYRQDPGQGLRLIYYSQIVNDFQKGDIAEGYSVSREKKESFPLTVTSAQKNPTAFYLCAGQGQGMTGELFFGEGSRLTVL.

The sample holds a few counts of this clonotype. J is TRBJ1-2 and V is TRBV5-1, with D tentatively TRBD1 (5 bases). This CDR3 comprises 14 residues. Trimming stripped 7 bases from V and 3 bases from J, with 16 bases between. The germline gives CDR1 SGHRS, CDR2 YFSETQ. The CDR3 DNA follows: TGCGCCAGCGCTTTGGCAGGGAGGGACTATGGCTACACCTTC. It codes for CASALAGRDYGYTF.

The V call is TRBV10-3, the J call TRBJ1-6, with D possibly matching TRBD1 (5 bases). Germline V gene lookup returns CDR1 ENHRY and CDR2 SYGVKD. V was clipped by 10 bases and J by 6 bases, with 16 bases between them. CDR3 size: 14 residues. CDR3 DNA: TGTGCCAGCTCCACGACAGTTTTTAATTCACCCCTCCACTTT. As protein: CASSTTVFNSPLHF.

J is TRBJ1-2 and V is TRBV7-9; D uncertain. Trimming stripped 5 bases from V and 5 bases from J, with 30 bases between. The CDR3 is 19 amino acids. The germline V gene has CDR1 SEHNR and CDR2 FQNEAQ (reference sequence). CDR3 nucleotide sequence: TGTGCCAGCAGCCAAGCGTCGCACCGTACCGCGACGTTACCTTATGGCTACACCTTC. Protein: CASSQASHRTATLPYGYTF. Full variable domain (remainder filled in from reference TRBV7-9 and TRBJ1-2): DTGVSQNPRHKITKRGQNVTFRCDPISEHNRLYWYRQTLGQGPEFLTYFQNEAQLEKSRLLSDRFSAERPKGSFSTLEIQRTEQGDSAMYLCASSQASHRTATLPYGYTFGSGTRLTVV.

The chain recombines TRBV12-3 or TRBV12-4 with TRBJ2-7, with TRBD2 matching 9 bases. The CDR3 runs to 18 residues. J was trimmed by 6 bases and V by 5 bases; bases with no gene match: 20. CDR3 sequence (DNA): TGTGCCAGCAGTCTAGTATGGGCTAGCGGGGACATCGTGGGCGAGCAGTACTTC. Translated, it gives CASSLVWASGDIVGEQYF.

This clonotype showed up just a few times. The chain is built from TRBV12-3 or TRBV12-4 and TRBJ2-2; 7 positions match TRBD1. The CDR3 has 14 amino acids. The J segment lost 11 bases and the V segment lost 0 bases, leaving 6 bases of the junction unmatched. The CDR3 is CASSLAGRQGELFF. The CDR3 region has the DNA TGTGCCAGCAGTTTAGCCGGCAGACAGGGAGAGCTGTTTTTT.

The rearrangement joins TRBV4-3 to TRBJ1-2, with 7 bases lining up with TRBD1. This CDR3 is built from 18 residues. V was pared by 1 base and J by 4 bases, with 15 bases of the junction left unmatched. The germline V gene has CDR1 LGHNA and CDR2 YSLEER. CDR3 in amino acids: CASSQGSTGLSRAYGYTF. In DNA, the CDR3 is TGCGCCAGCAGCCAAGGATCGACAGGGCTATCTCGGGCCTATGGCTACACCTTC.

This clonotype was seen only a few times. This could be a read error, since a much larger clone is one nucleotide away. V gene TRBV4-3 combines with J gene TRBJ1-1; 9 bases are a match to TRBD1. The V and J ends lost 2 bases and 3 bases, in that order; junction bases with no gene match: 4. The CDR3 extends over 15 amino acids. The germline V gene has CDR1 LGHNA and CDR2 YSLEER. The CDR3 region has the DNA TGCGCCAGCAGCCAAACAGGGGGCCAAGACACTGAAGCTTTCTTT. Translated, it gives CASSQTGGQDTEAFF.

This clonotype was counted between two and nine times. The chain employs TRBV9 and TRBJ1-1, with TRBD1 matching 10 bases. After removal of 0 bases from V and 2 bases from J, the junction contained 7 bases not matched to a gene. The CDR3 is 17 residues long. In germline, CDR1 is SGDLS, CDR2 YYNGEE. Written as DNA, the CDR3 is TGTGCCAGCAGCGTAGAGGGGGGACAGGGGACCAACACTGAAGCTTTCTTT. It codes for CASSVEGGQGTNTEAFF.

This clonotype was detected ten times or more. One junction end disagrees with the germline gene, perhaps due to a read error. V gene TRBV7-7 combines with J gene TRBJ2-2; 10 nucleotides line up with TRBD1. The CDR3 contains 15 residues. Germline CDR1 and CDR2: SSHAT and FNYEAQ (reference sequence). CDR3 nucleotides: TGTGCTAGCAGCCCAGACAGGGGGCCGCACGGGGAGCTGTTTTTT. Its translation is CASSPDRGPHGELFF.

This clonotype has a count of ten or more. The chain links TRBV29-1 to TRBJ1-1; D might be TRBD1 (6 bases). Germline assignment: CDR1 SQVTM and CDR2 ANQGSEA. The CDR3 has 14 residues. Deletions cut 4 bases from V and 4 bases from J, with 16 bases between. CDR3 in DNA: TGCAGCGTTGCCAACTACAGGGTGAGCACTGAAGCTTTCTTT. This codes for CSVANYRVSTEAFF. Using reference TRBV29-1 and TRBJ1-1 for the parts outside the CDR3, the full variable domain is SAVISQKPSRDICQRGTSLTIQCQVDSQVTMMFWYRQQPGQSLTLIATANQGSEATYESGFVIDKFPISRPNLTFSTLTVSNMSPEDSSIYLCSVANYRVSTEAFFGQGTRLTVV.

The table lists this clonotype with many counts. The chain recombines TRBV9 with TRBJ2-7; D gene uncertain. CDR1 is SGDLS and CDR2 is YYNGEE in the germline V gene. The CDR3 has 13 amino acids. V lost 0 bases and J lost 5, with 9 bases in between. The CDR3 sequence: CASSVEDWDEQYF. CDR3 nucleotides: TGTGCCAGCAGCGTAGAAGACTGGGACGAGCAGTACTTC. The variable domain in full, completed from reference TRBV9 and TRBJ2-7, reads DSGVTQTPKHLITATGQRVTLRCSPRSGDLSVYWYQQSLDQGLQFLIQYYNGEERAKGNILERFSAQQFPDLHSELNLSSLELGDSALYFCASSVEDWDEQYFGPGTRLTVT.

The chain employs TRBV20-1 and TRBJ2-5; D is possibly TRBD2 (6 bases). The germline gives CDR1 DFQATT, CDR2 SNEGSKA (reference sequence). The V and J ends lost 3 bases and 5 bases respectively, with 16 bases between them. The CDR3 extends over 14 amino acids. CDR3: CSASTSGAGETQYF. The DNA for the CDR3 is TGCAGTGCTAGTACCAGTGGGGCGGGGGAGACCCAGTACTTC.

The DNA of the CDR3 is TGCAGTGCTAGGTGGGAGGACGATGAGCAGTACTTC. As protein: CSARWEDDEQYF. The chain has TRBV20-1 and TRBJ2-7; possibly TRBD2 for D (6 bases). The germline V gene has CDR1 DFQATT and CDR2 SNEGSKA (reference sequence). The V and J ends lost 3 bases and 7 bases respectively, with 13 bases between them. The CDR3 has 12 residues.

This clonotype has a handful of counts. The chain uses TRBV10-3 and TRBJ1-2; D possibly corresponds to TRBD1 (5 bases). The CDR3 runs to 14 residues. Germline assignment: CDR1 ENHRY and CDR2 SYGVKD. Trimming pared 3 bases from V and 7 bases from J, leaving 15 bases between. CDR3 nucleotides: TGTGCCATCAGTGATAGTCAGGGTACCTCTGGCTACACCTTC. Amino acid sequence: CAISDSQGTSGYTF.

CDR3 nucleotide sequence: TGTGCCAGCAGCTTGGGCTCTGGGGGACTAGCGGACAATGAGCAGTTCTTC. Residues: CASSLGSGGLADNEQFF. The genes are TRBV7-3 and TRBJ2-7, with 11 bases matching TRBD2. The assigned J gene may be wrong: the sequence end matches TRBJ2-1 better. The CDR3 has 17 residues. Germline V gives CDR1 SGHTA, CDR2 FQGTGA.

V is TRBV7-2 and J is TRBJ1-6, with 7 bases lining up with TRBD1. The CDR3 extends over 18 amino acids. Trimming took 4 bases from V and 2 from J; bases not matched to a gene: 11. Germline V gene data show CDR1 as SGHTA and CDR2 as FQGNSA. CDR3 loop: CASSSPRTGMPYNSPLHF. In nucleotides, the CDR3 is TGTGCCAGCAGCTCACCCCGGACAGGAATGCCCTATAATTCACCCCTCCACTTT.

In this sample, this clonotype turned up a few times. This rearrangement joins TRBV20-1 to TRBJ1-2; D is unclear. The CDR3 sequence is 14 residues long. The germline CDR1 and CDR2 sequences are DFQATT and SNEGSKA (reference sequence). Trimming shortened V by 6 bases and J by 1 base, and 15 bases separated the two germline ends. CDR3 nucleotide sequence: TGCAGTGCACTAGAGTCTAGAGATAACTATGGCTACACCTTC. Translated: CSALESRDNYGYTF.

In this sample, this clonotype turned up many times. The chain joins TRBV6-6 to TRBJ2-7, with D possibly being TRBD2 (5 bases). Germline V gives CDR1 MNHNY, CDR2 SVGAGI (reference sequence). Trimming removed 0 bases at V and 6 bases at J, with 18 bases between. The CDR3 extends over 16 amino acids. CDR3 protein: CASSYSTARVTAEQYF. The CDR3 region has the DNA TGTGCCAGCAGTTACTCCACCGCGAGGGTCACGGCCGAGCAGTACTTC.

Regarding this clonotype: This may arise from a read error, as a much more abundant clone is one base away. Lacking the conserved final phenylalanine or tryptophan, this CDR3 likely reflects a read error. The rearrangement links TRBV20-1 to TRBJ2-7, with 8 positions matching TRBD1. The germline V gene encodes CDR1 DFQATT and CDR2 SNEGSKA (reference sequence). With 5 bases clipped from V and 2 bases from J, the junction kept 8 bases outside the gene matches. The CDR3 extends over 14 amino acids. DNA of the CDR3: TGCAGTGCTCCCCGGACAGGGTCGCCCTACGAGCAGTACCTC. Its protein product is CSAPRTGSPYEQYL.

This clonotype was recorded at least ten times. This chain uses TRBV12-3 or TRBV12-4 with TRBJ1-1; D remains ambiguous. The CDR3 sequence is 12 residues long. V lost 7 bases, J lost 2 bases, and 8 bases lay in between. The CDR3 nucleotides read TGTGCCAGCACCCCGGCTAACACTGAAGCTTTCTTT. This encodes CASTPANTEAFF.

This clonotype was observed at least ten times. The chain has TRBV7-2 and TRBJ1-2, with 7 nucleotides matching TRBD1. The CDR3 length is 13 residues. In germline, CDR1 is SGHTA, CDR2 FQGNSA. J gave up 7 bases and V 5 bases, and 7 bases lay outside the gene matches. For the CDR3, the DNA is TGTGCCAGCAGCGACAGGGCGGCCTTTGGCTACACCTTC. It codes for CASSDRAAFGYTF.

The chain uses TRBV7-2 and TRBJ2-6, with D perhaps matching TRBD1 (5 bases). This CDR3 spans 16 amino acids. Deletions cut 4 bases from V and 4 bases from J, with 14 bases between. Germline CDR1 reads SGHTA; CDR2 reads FQGNSA. In DNA form, the CDR3 reads TGTGCCAGCAGCTCAAACCAGGGAAACGGGGCCAACGTCCTGACTTTC. Amino acid sequence: CASSSNQGNGANVLTF.

The sample holds many counts of this clonotype. The chain recombines TRBV9 with TRBJ1-2, with 7 bases that match TRBD1. The trim removed 4 bases at V and 4 bases at J, leaving 13 bases unmatched. Germline V gene sequence: CDR1 SGDLS, CDR2 YYNGEE. CDR3 length: 16 amino acids. The CDR3 protein is CASSTRQGGVGYGYTF. CDR3 sequence (DNA): TGTGCCAGCAGCACCAGACAGGGTGGGGTTGGCTATGGCTACACCTTC.

The sample holds a few counts of this clonotype. The gene calls are TRBV7-6 and TRBJ2-7, with a weak D call TRBD1 (6 bases). Trimming pared 3 bases from V and 3 bases from J, leaving 21 bases between. Germline CDR1 and CDR2: SGHVS and FNYEAQ. This CDR3 has 17 residues. The CDR3 coding sequence is TGTGCCAGCAGCTTCATACCCTACCCGGGACACTTCTACGAGCAGTACTTC. Translated: CASSFIPYPGHFYEQYF. Using reference TRBV7-6 and TRBJ2-7 for the parts outside the CDR3, the full variable domain is GAGVSQSPRYKVTKRGQDVALRCDPISGHVSLYWYRQALGQGPEFLTYFNYEAQQDKSGLPNDRFSAERPEGSISTLTIQRTEQRDSAMYRCASSFIPYPGHFYEQYFGPGTRLTVT.